The rows below give T cell receptor beta chains drawn from one sample of a study of T cell responses to AZD1222 COVID-19 vaccine. TCRdb keeps only in-frame clones here, not all; method: immunoSEQ multiplex PCR. The repertoire holds 150,000 to 200,000 clones, with approximately 90% as singletons. The sequencing used peripheral blood, collected 28 days after the second AZD1222 dose. The source of these receptors is an adult who received the AZD1222 COVID-19 vaccine. Each CDR3 is given with its conserved first and last residue. The D gene is left open where the match is weak. Only some rows state a clone size, as once, few, many or a class for expanded clones.

CDR3aa: CASSSPSGSLSEETQYF
CDR3nt: TGTGCCAGCAGCTCCCCTAGCGGGAGTCTCTCGGAAGAGACCCAGTACTTC
abundance: -
v_gene: TRBV7-6
d_gene: TRBD2
j_gene: TRBJ2-5

CDR3aa: CASSPNTGTREKLFF
CDR3nt: TGTGCCAGCAGCCCCAACACCGGGACACGCGAAAAACTGTTTTTT
abundance: -
v_gene: TRBV9
d_gene: -
j_gene: TRBJ1-4

CDR3aa: CVREGLSSDTGELFF
CDR3nt: TGCGTACGAGAGGGGCTTTCTTCGGACACCGGGGAGCTGTTTTTT
abundance: -
v_gene: TRBV23-1
d_gene: -
j_gene: TRBJ2-2

CDR3aa: CAWRSGTLSDIQYF
CDR3nt: TGTGCCTGGAGATCTGGGACGCTTTCGGACATTCAGTACTTC
abundance: -
v_gene: TRBV30
d_gene: -
j_gene: TRBJ2-4

CDR3aa: CASRGTGAGYTF
CDR3nt: TGTGCCAGCAGGGGGACAGGGGCTGGCTACACCTTC
abundance: -
v_gene: TRBV28
d_gene: TRBD1
j_gene: TRBJ1-2

CDR3aa: CASSGGTSGASYNEQFF
CDR3nt: TGTGCCAGCAGTGGTGGGACTAGCGGGGCCTCCTACAATGAGCAGTTCTTC
abundance: -
v_gene: TRBV6-2/TRBV6-3
d_gene: TRBD2
j_gene: TRBJ2-1

CDR3aa: CASSLRGGRDSPLHF
CDR3nt: TGTGCCAGCAGCTTAAGAGGGGGCCGGGATTCACCCCTCCACTTT
abundance: -
v_gene: TRBV7-3
d_gene: TRBD1
j_gene: TRBJ1-6

CDR3aa: CASSQDSAPVPRKLFF
CDR3nt: TGCGCCAGCAGCCAAGATTCAGCACCAGTACCCCGAAAACTGTTTTTT
abundance: once
v_gene: TRBV4-1
d_gene: -
j_gene: TRBJ1-4

CDR3aa: CASSPAWEQFF
CDR3nt: TGTGCCAGCAGCCCAGCTTGGGAGCAGTTCTTC
abundance: -
v_gene: TRBV28
d_gene: -
j_gene: TRBJ2-1

CDR3aa: CASSFWDVNNEQFF
CDR3nt: TGTGCCAGCTCCTTTTGGGATGTCAACAATGAGCAGTTCTTC
abundance: -
v_gene: TRBV18
d_gene: -
j_gene: TRBJ2-1

CDR3aa: CASSMGQPAKGNQPQHF
CDR3nt: TGTGCCAGTAGTATGGGGCAGCCGGCGAAGGGCAATCAGCCCCAGCATTTT
abundance: -
v_gene: TRBV19
d_gene: -
j_gene: TRBJ1-5

CDR3aa: CASKVAGARETQYF
CDR3nt: TGTGCCAGCAAGGTGGCGGGGGCGAGAGAGACCCAGTACTTC
abundance: -
v_gene: TRBV7-2
d_gene: -
j_gene: TRBJ2-5

CDR3aa: CASSLATTDTQYF
CDR3nt: TGTGCCAGCAGTTTAGCGACAACAGATACGCAGTATTTT
abundance: -
v_gene: TRBV12-3/TRBV12-4
d_gene: -
j_gene: TRBJ2-3

CDR3aa: CASSSVGPRREEKLFF
CDR3nt: TGTGCCAGCAGCTCCGTCGGCCCTCGCAGGGAAGAAAAACTGTTTTTT
abundance: -
v_gene: TRBV7-2
d_gene: -
j_gene: TRBJ1-4

CDR3aa: CASSERAGTDTQYF
CDR3nt: TGTGCCAGCAGTGAAAGGGCGGGCACAGATACGCAGTATTTT
abundance: -
v_gene: TRBV6-1
d_gene: -
j_gene: TRBJ2-3

CDR3aa: CSVGQGDQPQHF
CDR3nt: TGCAGCGTTGGACAGGGCGATCAGCCCCAGCATTTT
abundance: -
v_gene: TRBV29-1
d_gene: TRBD1
j_gene: TRBJ1-5

CDR3aa: CASAGGNTEAFF
CDR3nt: TGTGCCAGCGCGGGGGGGAACACTGAAGCTTTCTTT
abundance: once
v_gene: TRBV28
d_gene: -
j_gene: TRBJ1-1

CDR3aa: CASSHAYEQFF
CDR3nt: TGTGCCAGCAGCCATGCCTATGAGCAGTTCTTC
abundance: once
v_gene: TRBV9
d_gene: -
j_gene: TRBJ2-1

CDR3aa: CASSLLGTQNTEAFF
CDR3nt: TGTGCCAGCAGTTTATTAGGGACTCAGAACACTGAAGCTTTCTTT
abundance: -
v_gene: TRBV27
d_gene: -
j_gene: TRBJ1-1

CDR3aa: CASSSAASYEQYF
CDR3nt: TGTGCCAGCAGTTCCGCCGCCTCCTACGAGCAGTACTTC
abundance: few
v_gene: TRBV6-2/TRBV6-3
d_gene: -
j_gene: TRBJ2-7

CDR3aa: CASRRDREGIQYF
CDR3nt: TGTGCCAGCCGTCGGGACAGGGAGGGCATTCAGTACTTC
abundance: -
v_gene: TRBV7-9
d_gene: TRBD1
j_gene: TRBJ2-4

CDR3aa: CASSSRLDSPYYEQYF
CDR3nt: TGTGCCAGCAGCTCCAGGTTGGACAGTCCTTACTACGAGCAGTACTTC
abundance: -
v_gene: TRBV11-2
d_gene: -
j_gene: TRBJ2-7